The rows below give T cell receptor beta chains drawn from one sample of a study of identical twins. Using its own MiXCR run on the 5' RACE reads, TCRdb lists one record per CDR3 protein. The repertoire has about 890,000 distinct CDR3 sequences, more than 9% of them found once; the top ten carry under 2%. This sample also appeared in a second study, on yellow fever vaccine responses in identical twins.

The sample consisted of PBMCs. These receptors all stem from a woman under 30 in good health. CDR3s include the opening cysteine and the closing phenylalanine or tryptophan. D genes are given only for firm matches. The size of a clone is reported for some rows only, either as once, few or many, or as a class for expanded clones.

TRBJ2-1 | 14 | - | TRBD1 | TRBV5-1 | TGCGCCAGCACGACGGGACAGACCTTCAATGAGCAGTTCTTC | CASTTGQTFNEQFF
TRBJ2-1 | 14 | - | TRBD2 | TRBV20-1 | TGCAGTGCTAGAGGGACTAGTGCTGTTGATGAGCAGTTCTTC | CSARGTSAVDEQFF
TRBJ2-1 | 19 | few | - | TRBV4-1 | TGCGCCAGCAGCCAAGATCGGCACCCGACAGTACTTATGTACAATGAGCAGTTCTTC | CASSQDRHPTVLMYNEQFF
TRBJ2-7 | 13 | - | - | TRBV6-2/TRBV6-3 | TGTGCCAGCAGCCCCGGGGCGATCTACGAGCAGTACTTC | CASSPGAIYEQYF
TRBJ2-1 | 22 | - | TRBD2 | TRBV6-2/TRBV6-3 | TGTGCCAGCAGTTACTCTAATGGTTTGGGACGGGGGGGCAAAATAACAAACAATGAGCAGTTCTTC | CASSYSNGLGRGGKITNNEQFF
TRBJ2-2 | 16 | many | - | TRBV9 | TGTGCCAGCAGCCCTACTAGGGGCACAAACACCGGGGAGCTGTTTTTT | CASSPTRGTNTGELFF
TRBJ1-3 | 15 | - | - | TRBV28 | TGTGCCAGTAATCCGACAGACCTCTCTGGAAACACCATATATTTT | CASNPTDLSGNTIYF
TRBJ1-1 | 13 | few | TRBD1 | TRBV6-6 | TGTGCCAGCAGACCGGACAGGGCCACTGAAGCTTTCTTT | CASRPDRATEAFF
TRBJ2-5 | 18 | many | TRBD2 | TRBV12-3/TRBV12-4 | TGTGCCAGCATTCCGCGGCTAGCGGGAGTACTGGGACAAGAGACCCAGTACTTC | CASIPRLAGVLGQETQYF
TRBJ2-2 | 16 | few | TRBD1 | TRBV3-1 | TGTGCCAGCAGCCTACAGGGGGCCGTCCGAACCGGGGAGCTGTTTTTT | CASSLQGAVRTGELFF